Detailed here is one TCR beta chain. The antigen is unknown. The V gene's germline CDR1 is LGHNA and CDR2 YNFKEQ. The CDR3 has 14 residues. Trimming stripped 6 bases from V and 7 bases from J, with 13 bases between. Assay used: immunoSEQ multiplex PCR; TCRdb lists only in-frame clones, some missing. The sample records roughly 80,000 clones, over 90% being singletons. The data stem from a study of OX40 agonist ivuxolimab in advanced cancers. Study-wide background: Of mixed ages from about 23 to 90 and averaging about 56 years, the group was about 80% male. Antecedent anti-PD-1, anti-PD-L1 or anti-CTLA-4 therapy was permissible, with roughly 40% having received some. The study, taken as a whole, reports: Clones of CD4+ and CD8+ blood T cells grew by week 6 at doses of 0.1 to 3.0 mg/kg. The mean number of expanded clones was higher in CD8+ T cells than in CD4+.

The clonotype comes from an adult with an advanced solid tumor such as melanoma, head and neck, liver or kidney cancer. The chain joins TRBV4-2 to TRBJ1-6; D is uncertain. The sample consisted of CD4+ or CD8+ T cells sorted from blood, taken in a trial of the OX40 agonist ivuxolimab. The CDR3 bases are TGTGCCAGCAGACACACCCTCCCGAATTCACCCCTCCACTTT. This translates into CASRHTLPNSPLHF.